The rows below give T cell receptor beta chains drawn from one sample of a study of cytomegalovirus exposure and HLA in healthy donors. Clones were sequenced by immunoSEQ multiplex PCR, and TCRdb holds only the in-frame ones, with some missing. Reported are 75,000 to 85,000 clones; the ten largest clones contain 0.58%. The sample taken for sequencing was PBMCs. These receptors were collected from a middle-aged man in good health and CMV-seronegative. Both conserved end residues are part of each CDR3. A D gene is named only where the DNA matches it firmly.

CDR3 protein: CASSLEGRGAGFYTRTGNTIYF
CDR3 DNA: TGTGCCAGCAGCTTAGAAGGCCGGGGGGCAGGGTTCTACACGAGGACTGGAAACACCATATATTTT
V gene: TRBV7-6
J gene: TRBJ1-3
D gene: NA

CDR3 protein: CASSFQGRGGQPQHF
CDR3 DNA: TGTGCCAGCAGCTTTCAAGGCAGGGGTGGACAGCCCCAGCATTTT
V gene: TRBV5-5
J gene: TRBJ1-5
D gene: NA

CDR3 protein: CSVEGQGAGGYTF
CDR3 DNA: TGCAGCGTTGAAGGACAGGGGGCAGGTGGCTACACCTTC
V gene: TRBV29-1
J gene: TRBJ1-2
D gene: TRBD1

CDR3 protein: CASRSPSGEKLFF
CDR3 DNA: TGTGCCAGCAGGAGCCCCTCGGGTGAAAAACTGTTTTTT
V gene: TRBV7-9
J gene: TRBJ1-4
D gene: NA

CDR3 protein: CASSLAQGWGEKLFF
CDR3 DNA: TGCGCCAGCAGCTTGGCACAGGGGTGGGGTGAAAAACTGTTTTTT
V gene: TRBV5-1
J gene: TRBJ1-4
D gene: TRBD1

CDR3 protein: CASSPEEGPGNEQFF
CDR3 DNA: TGTGCCAGTAGTCCGGAGGAGGGGCCTGGGAATGAGCAGTTCTTC
V gene: TRBV19
J gene: TRBJ2-1
D gene: NA

CDR3 protein: CASSSDPGNRETQYF
CDR3 DNA: TGTGCCAGCAGCTCCGATCCCGGAAACAGAGAGACCCAGTACTTC
V gene: TRBV6-1
J gene: TRBJ2-5
D gene: NA

CDR3 protein: CASSQEGGTNTGELFF
CDR3 DNA: TGCGCCAGCAGCCAAGAAGGGGGAACGAACACCGGGGAGCTGTTTTTT
V gene: TRBV4-1
J gene: TRBJ2-2
D gene: NA

CDR3 protein: CASSAEDRASYEQYF
CDR3 DNA: TGTGCCAGCAGCGCGGAGGACAGGGCATCCTACGAGCAGTACTTC
V gene: TRBV9
J gene: TRBJ2-7
D gene: TRBD1

CDR3 protein: CASGENLGVVAGELFF
CDR3 DNA: TGTGCCAGCGGGGAAAACCTCGGGGTAGTGGCCGGGGAGCTGTTTTTT
V gene: TRBV9
J gene: TRBJ2-2
D gene: NA

CDR3 protein: CASSYRGIISNEQFF
CDR3 DNA: TGTGCCAGCAGCTACAGGGGGATTATCTCCAATGAGCAGTTCTTC
V gene: TRBV13
J gene: TRBJ2-1
D gene: TRBD1

CDR3 protein: CASGRDSDNEQFF
CDR3 DNA: TGTGCTAGTGGCAGGGACAGTGACAATGAGCAGTTCTTC
V gene: TRBV12-5
J gene: TRBJ2-1
D gene: TRBD1

CDR3 protein: CASSVEDRGQREKLFF
CDR3 DNA: TGTGCCAGCAGCGTAGAGGACAGGGGGCAAAGGGAAAAACTGTTTTTT
V gene: TRBV9
J gene: TRBJ1-4
D gene: TRBD1

CDR3 protein: CASNRQEYSNQPQHF
CDR3 DNA: TGTGCCAGCAATCGACAGGAGTATAGCAATCAGCCCCAGCATTTT
V gene: TRBV6-1
J gene: TRBJ1-5
D gene: NA

CDR3 protein: CASSPPPAGGTDTQYF
CDR3 DNA: TGTGCCAGCAGTCCCCCTCCGGCGGGGGGCACAGATACGCAGTATTTT
V gene: TRBV27
J gene: TRBJ2-3
D gene: TRBD2

CDR3 protein: CASSRTGEGDEQYF
CDR3 DNA: TGCGCCAGCAGCCGTACAGGAGAGGGGGACGAGCAGTACTTC
V gene: TRBV5-1
J gene: TRBJ2-7
D gene: NA

CDR3 protein: CASSLGGFQSQHF
CDR3 DNA: TGTGCCAGCAGTTTAGGAGGGTTTCAGTCCCAGCATTTT
V gene: TRBV28
J gene: TRBJ1-5
D gene: NA

CDR3 protein: CASSETGVSSETQYF
CDR3 DNA: TGTGCCAGCAGTGAAACAGGGGTTAGTTCGGAGACCCAGTACTTC
V gene: TRBV6-1
J gene: TRBJ2-5
D gene: TRBD1

CDR3 protein: CASSRDSLYEQYF
CDR3 DNA: TGCGCCAGCAGCCGGGACAGCCTCTACGAGCAGTACTTC
V gene: TRBV5-1
J gene: TRBJ2-7
D gene: TRBD1

CDR3 protein: CASSGDRGYGYTF
CDR3 DNA: TGTGCCAGCAGCGGGGACAGGGGATATGGCTACACCTTC
V gene: TRBV6-5
J gene: TRBJ1-2
D gene: TRBD1

CDR3 protein: CASTPREGRGEQYF
CDR3 DNA: TGTGCCAGCACTCCAAGAGAGGGCAGGGGGGAGCAGTACTTC
V gene: TRBV7-8
J gene: TRBJ2-7
D gene: TRBD1

CDR3 protein: CASKKLGGGLGYTF
CDR3 DNA: TGTGCCAGCAAAAAACTGGGAGGAGGTCTAGGCTACACCTTC
V gene: TRBV28
J gene: TRBJ1-2
D gene: NA

CDR3 protein: CASKGTTGPNEKLFF
CDR3 DNA: TGTGCCAGCAAAGGGACGACAGGCCCTAATGAAAAACTGTTTTTT
V gene: TRBV28
J gene: TRBJ1-4
D gene: NA

CDR3 protein: CASSLEAFDGSGELFF
CDR3 DNA: TGTGCCAGCAGTCTGGAGGCATTCGACGGGTCCGGGGAGCTGTTTTTT
V gene: TRBV5-8
J gene: TRBJ2-2
D gene: NA

CDR3 protein: CASSYMTGASSGNTIYF
CDR3 DNA: TGTGCCAGTAGCTATATGACAGGGGCGAGCTCTGGAAACACCATATATTTT
V gene: TRBV19
J gene: TRBJ1-3
D gene: TRBD1

CDR3 protein: CASSFGHLYKTQYF
CDR3 DNA: TGTGCCAGCAGCTTTGGACACCTCTATAAGACCCAGTACTTC
V gene: TRBV7-6
J gene: TRBJ2-5
D gene: NA

CDR3 protein: CASSPWTVEKLFF
CDR3 DNA: TGTGCCAGCTCACCTTGGACAGTTGAAAAACTGTTTTTT
V gene: TRBV18
J gene: TRBJ1-4
D gene: NA

CDR3 protein: CASSQNRDYEQYF
CDR3 DNA: TGCGCCAGCAGCCAAAACAGGGACTACGAGCAGTACTTC
V gene: TRBV4-3
J gene: TRBJ2-7
D gene: NA

CDR3 protein: CASRPAYRDRGEQYF
CDR3 DNA: TGCGCCAGCAGGCCCGCCTACCGGGACAGGGGCGAGCAGTACTTC
V gene: TRBV5-1
J gene: TRBJ2-7
D gene: TRBD1

CDR3 protein: CASSRGRGEDFSNQPQHF
CDR3 DNA: TGTGCCAGCAGCAGGGGCAGGGGGGAAGACTTTAGCAATCAGCCCCAGCATTTT
V gene: TRBV21-1
J gene: TRBJ1-5
D gene: NA

CDR3 protein: CASSRQGGDTEAFF
CDR3 DNA: TGTGCCAGCAGTCGACAGGGTGGGGACACTGAAGCTTTCTTT
V gene: TRBV6-5
J gene: TRBJ1-1
D gene: TRBD1

CDR3 protein: CAISESKRMDREGNEQFF
CDR3 DNA: TGTGCCATCAGTGAGTCGAAGAGAATGGACAGGGAGGGCAATGAGCAGTTCTTC
V gene: TRBV10-3
J gene: TRBJ2-1
D gene: NA

CDR3 protein: CASSPKLAGGLETQYF
CDR3 DNA: TGTGCCAGCAGCCCAAAGCTAGCGGGGGGGTTGGAGACCCAGTACTTC
V gene: TRBV9
J gene: TRBJ2-5
D gene: TRBD2

CDR3 protein: CSVEAGDDQPQHF
CDR3 DNA: TGCAGCGTTGAGGCAGGGGACGATCAGCCCCAGCATTTT
V gene: TRBV29-1
J gene: TRBJ1-5
D gene: NA

CDR3 protein: CASSLEGQGRGSPLHF
CDR3 DNA: TGTGCCAGCAGCTTGGAAGGACAGGGAAGGGGTTCACCCCTCCACTTT
V gene: TRBV5-4
J gene: TRBJ1-6
D gene: TRBD1

CDR3 protein: CASARDLGYGYTF
CDR3 DNA: TGTGCTAGTGCCCGGGACTTGGGTTACGGCTACACCTTC
V gene: TRBV12-5
J gene: TRBJ1-2
D gene: NA

CDR3 protein: CASSLGSEEAFF
CDR3 DNA: TGTGCCAGCAGCTTAGGGAGCGAGGAAGCTTTCTTT
V gene: TRBV7-2
J gene: TRBJ1-1
D gene: NA

CDR3 protein: CASSLYRGPNQPQHF
CDR3 DNA: TGTGCCAGCAGCTTGTACAGGGGGCCAAATCAGCCCCAGCATTTT
V gene: TRBV5-6
J gene: TRBJ1-5
D gene: TRBD1

CDR3 protein: CASSLRPRGGNYGYTF
CDR3 DNA: TGTGCCAGCAGTTTACGTCCTCGCGGAGGGAACTATGGCTACACCTTC
V gene: TRBV27
J gene: TRBJ1-2
D gene: NA

CDR3 protein: CASSLDSYEQYF
CDR3 DNA: TGTGCCAGCAGCTTAGACAGCTACGAGCAGTACTTC
V gene: TRBV11-3
J gene: TRBJ2-7
D gene: NA

CDR3 protein: CASSEGQGRTGELFF
CDR3 DNA: TGTGCCAGCAGTGAAGGACAGGGTAGGACCGGGGAGCTGTTTTTT
V gene: TRBV2
J gene: TRBJ2-2
D gene: TRBD1

CDR3 protein: CASSQGGTSGQETQYF
CDR3 DNA: TGTGCCAGCAGCCAAGGAGGGACTAGCGGCCAAGAGACCCAGTACTTC
V gene: TRBV2
J gene: TRBJ2-5
D gene: TRBD2

CDR3 protein: CASSLTRGYTEAFF
CDR3 DNA: TGTGCCAGCAGCTTAACCAGGGGTTACACTGAAGCTTTCTTT
V gene: TRBV7-2
J gene: TRBJ1-1
D gene: NA

CDR3 protein: CASSFGQGVDNSPLHF
CDR3 DNA: TGTGCCAGCAGTTTTGGACAGGGTGTCGATAATTCACCCCTCCACTTT
V gene: TRBV28
J gene: TRBJ1-6
D gene: TRBD1

CDR3 protein: CASRTGQGREKLFF
CDR3 DNA: TGCGCCAGCAGGACGGGACAGGGGCGTGAAAAACTGTTTTTT
V gene: TRBV5-1
J gene: TRBJ1-4
D gene: TRBD1

CDR3 protein: CASSYRTGLNEKLFF
CDR3 DNA: TGTGCCAGCAGCTATCGGACAGGGTTGAATGAAAAACTGTTTTTT
V gene: TRBV7-2
J gene: TRBJ1-4
D gene: TRBD1

CDR3 protein: CASSLGGGATYEQYF
CDR3 DNA: TGCGCCAGCAGCTTGGGAGGAGGGGCAACCTACGAGCAGTACTTC
V gene: TRBV5-1
J gene: TRBJ2-7
D gene: NA

CDR3 protein: CASSPGQSEKLFF
CDR3 DNA: TGTGCCAGCTCACCAGGACAGTCTGAAAAACTGTTTTTT
V gene: TRBV18
J gene: TRBJ1-4
D gene: NA

CDR3 protein: CAWSRGPPNTGELFF
CDR3 DNA: TGTGCCTGGAGCAGGGGGCCACCGAACACCGGGGAGCTGTTTTTT
V gene: TRBV30
J gene: TRBJ2-2
D gene: TRBD1

CDR3 protein: CASRVPGLAGLNEQFF
CDR3 DNA: TGCGCCAGCAGGGTACCGGGACTAGCGGGCCTCAATGAGCAGTTCTTC
V gene: TRBV5-1
J gene: TRBJ2-1
D gene: TRBD2

CDR3 protein: CASRLTGATNEKLFF
CDR3 DNA: TGTGCCAGTAGGCTAACAGGGGCAACTAATGAAAAACTGTTTTTT
V gene: TRBV19
J gene: TRBJ1-4
D gene: TRBD1

CDR3 protein: CAISENLQGNYGYTF
CDR3 DNA: TGTGCCATCAGTGAGAACTTACAGGGTAACTATGGCTACACCTTC
V gene: TRBV10-3
J gene: TRBJ1-2
D gene: NA

CDR3 protein: CASGLRGIEAFF
CDR3 DNA: TGTGCCAGCGGCCTCAGGGGAATTGAAGCTTTCTTT
V gene: TRBV6-6
J gene: TRBJ1-1
D gene: NA